This TCR beta chain was documented in a study of blood T cell repertoires in COVID-19. Sequencing used immunoSEQ multiplex PCR; TCRdb keeps in-frame clones, though not all of them. The sample lists roughly 250,000 clones, more than 75% occurring once. V lost 8 bases and J lost 5, with 13 bases in between. The V gene's germline CDR1 is MNHEY and CDR2 SMNVEV (reference sequence). This CDR3 contains 12 residues. Material for sequencing was PBMCs or T cells enriched from blood (not recorded which). This chain connects TRBV27 to TRBJ2-7; a possible D gene is TRBD1 (6 bases). This TCR derives from a middle-aged woman with acute COVID-19. CDR3 in amino acids: CASSRTGNEQYF. CDR3 in DNA: TGTGCCAGCTCTCGCACAGGGAACGAGCAGTACTTC.